This T cell receptor (beta chain) was sequenced for a study of T-cell reconstitution after alpha-beta-depleted transplantation in children. Unique molecular identifiers were used to barcode this TCRbeta library. TCRdb recomputed calls from the PCR reads with MiXCR, one row per CDR3 protein. The sample includes hundreds of thousands of distinct CDR3 sequences, 13% of them seen just once. Losses at the gene ends were 0 bases for V and 3 bases for J; bases not matched to a gene: 4. This CDR3 is built from 18 residues. Germline values: CDR1 LGHDT, CDR2 YNNKEL (reference sequence). The chain uses TRBV3-1 and TRBJ2-1, with TRBD2 identical over 14 bases. The source material was PBMCs, sampled from the stem cell graft. This receptor was taken from a human donor who donated a stem cell graft to a child with Fanconi anemia. The DNA of the CDR3 is TGTGCCAGCAGCCAAGATTGGACTAGCGGGGGGCTCTACAATGAGCAGTTCTTC. Amino acids: CASSQDWTSGGLYNEQFF.